This T cell receptor (beta chain) originates from a study of immune heterogeneity within non-small cell lung tumors. Study results and limitations: For the most part, the T-cell receptor beta clonotypes present at high frequency were distinct from one individual patient to the next.

Germline loops: CDR1 SGHRS, CDR2 YFSETQ. This CDR3 is built from 15 residues. V dropped 0 bases and J dropped 14 bases, with 21 bases sitting between them. Bulk tumor genomic DNA, 600 ng per sample, was the template. Taken during surgery, several biopsies per primary tumor were spaced as far apart as possible within the tumor mass. The study cohort was described as untreated, and its members had newly diagnosed non-small cell lung cancer. They went on to have curative surgery. TCR beta CDR3 amplification used multiplex PCR with 32 V and 13 J primers. TCRdb reanalysed the multiplex PCR reads using MiXCR and keeps one entry per CDR3 protein. There are tens of thousands of distinct CDR3 sequences in the sample; roughly 30% occur only once, and 3.5% to 4.5% lies in the top ten. This clonotype came up many times. Its antigen is not identified.

This clonotype was sampled from a man aged 35 to 55 with non-small cell lung cancer. Material: lung tumor tissue. The chain uses TRBV5-1 and TRBJ2-1; D perhaps matches TRBD2 (6 bases). The DNA for the CDR3 is TGCGCCAGCAGCTTGGACCTTAGCGGTCGGCAAGGAAAGTTCTTC. This codes for CASSLDLSGRQGKFF.